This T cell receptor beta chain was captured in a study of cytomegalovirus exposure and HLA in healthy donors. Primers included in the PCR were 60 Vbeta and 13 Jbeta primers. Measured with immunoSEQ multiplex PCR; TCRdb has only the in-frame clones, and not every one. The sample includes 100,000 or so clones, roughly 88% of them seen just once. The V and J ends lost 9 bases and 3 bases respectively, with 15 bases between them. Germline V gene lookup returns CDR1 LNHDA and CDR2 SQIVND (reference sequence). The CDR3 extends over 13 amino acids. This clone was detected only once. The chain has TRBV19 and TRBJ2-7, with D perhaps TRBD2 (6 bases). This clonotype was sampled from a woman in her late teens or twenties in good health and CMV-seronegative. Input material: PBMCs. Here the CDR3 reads CASGPRGGYEQYF. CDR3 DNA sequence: TGTGCCAGCGGCCCCCGGGGAGGCTACGAGCAGTACTTC.